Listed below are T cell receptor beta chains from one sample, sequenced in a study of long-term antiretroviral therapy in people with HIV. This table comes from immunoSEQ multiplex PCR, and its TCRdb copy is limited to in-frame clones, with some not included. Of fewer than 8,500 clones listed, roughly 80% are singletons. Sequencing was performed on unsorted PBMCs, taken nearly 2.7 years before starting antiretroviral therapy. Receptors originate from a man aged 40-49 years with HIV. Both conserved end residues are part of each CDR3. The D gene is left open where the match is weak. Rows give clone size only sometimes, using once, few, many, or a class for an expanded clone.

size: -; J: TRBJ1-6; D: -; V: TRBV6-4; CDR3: CASRQRFNSPLHF; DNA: TGTGCCAGCAGACAACGGTTCAATTCACCCCTCCACTTT
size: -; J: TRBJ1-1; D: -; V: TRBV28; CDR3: CASSLVENTEAFF; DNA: TGTGCCAGCAGTTTAGTAGAGAACACTGAAGCTTTCTTT
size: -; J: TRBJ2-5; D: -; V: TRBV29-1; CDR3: CSVEPRGTGTQYF; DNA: TGCAGCGTTGAACCCCGAGGGACGGGGACCCAGTACTTC
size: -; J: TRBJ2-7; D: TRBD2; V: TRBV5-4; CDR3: CASSSTSGGPTGYEQYF; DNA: TGTGCCAGCAGCTCGACTAGCGGGGGGCCTACCGGCTACGAGCAGTACTTC
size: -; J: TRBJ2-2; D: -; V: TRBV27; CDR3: CASSSQGIYTGELFF; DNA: TGTGCCAGCAGTAGCCAGGGGATATACACCGGGGAGCTGTTTTTT
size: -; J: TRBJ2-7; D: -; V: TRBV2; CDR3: CASSRNGVYEQYF; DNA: TGTGCCAGCAGTAGGAACGGGGTCTACGAGCAGTACTTC
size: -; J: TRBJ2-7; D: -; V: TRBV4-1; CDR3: CASSGGFSYEQYF; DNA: TGCGCCAGCAGCGGGGGGTTTTCCTACGAGCAGTACTTC
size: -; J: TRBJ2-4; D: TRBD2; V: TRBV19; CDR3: CASTQLAVAGLAKNIQYF; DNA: TGTGCCAGTACCCAATTGGCGGTAGCGGGACTAGCCAAAAACATTCAGTACTTC
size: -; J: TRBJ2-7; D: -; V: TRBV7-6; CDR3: CASSLAGGPQYEQYF; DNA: TGTGCCAGCAGCTTAGCGGGGGGGCCACAATACGAGCAGTACTTC
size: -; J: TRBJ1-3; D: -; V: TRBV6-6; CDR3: CASSYGYGNTIYF; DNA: TGTGCCAGCAGTTACGGTTACGGAAACACCATATATTTT
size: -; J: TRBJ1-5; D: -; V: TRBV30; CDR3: CAWSTGKDQPQHF; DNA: TGTGCCTGGAGTACAGGGAAAGATCAGCCCCAGCATTTT
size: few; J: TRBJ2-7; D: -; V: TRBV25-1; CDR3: CASSVADSYEQYF; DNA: TGTGCCAGCAGTGTAGCGGATTCCTACGAGCAGTACTTC
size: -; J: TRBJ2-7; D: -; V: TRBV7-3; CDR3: CASSLTALYEQYF; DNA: TGTGCCAGCAGCTTAACAGCCCTCTACGAGCAGTACTTC
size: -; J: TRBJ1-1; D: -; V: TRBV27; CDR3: CASSISPGGNTEAFF; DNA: TGTGCCAGCAGTATCTCCCCGGGGGGCAACACTGAAGCTTTCTTT
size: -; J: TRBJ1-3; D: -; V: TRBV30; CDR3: CAWSRVLSGNTIYF; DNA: TGTGCCTGGAGCCGGGTGCTCTCTGGAAACACCATATATTTT
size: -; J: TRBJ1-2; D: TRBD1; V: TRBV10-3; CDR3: CAISPTDRGLYGYTF; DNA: TGTGCCATCAGTCCCACGGACAGGGGGCTGTATGGCTACACCTTC
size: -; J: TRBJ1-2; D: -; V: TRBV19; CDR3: CASIGEQGANYGYTF; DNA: TGTGCCAGTATTGGGGAACAGGGAGCTAACTATGGCTACACCTTC
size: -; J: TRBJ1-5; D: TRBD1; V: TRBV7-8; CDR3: CASTTSAQGNQPQHF; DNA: TGTGCCAGCACCACTTCCGCACAGGGGAATCAGCCCCAGCATTTT
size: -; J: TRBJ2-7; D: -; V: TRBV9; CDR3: CASSVNGGSYEQYF; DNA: TGTGCCAGCAGCGTAAACGGGGGCTCCTACGAGCAGTACTTC